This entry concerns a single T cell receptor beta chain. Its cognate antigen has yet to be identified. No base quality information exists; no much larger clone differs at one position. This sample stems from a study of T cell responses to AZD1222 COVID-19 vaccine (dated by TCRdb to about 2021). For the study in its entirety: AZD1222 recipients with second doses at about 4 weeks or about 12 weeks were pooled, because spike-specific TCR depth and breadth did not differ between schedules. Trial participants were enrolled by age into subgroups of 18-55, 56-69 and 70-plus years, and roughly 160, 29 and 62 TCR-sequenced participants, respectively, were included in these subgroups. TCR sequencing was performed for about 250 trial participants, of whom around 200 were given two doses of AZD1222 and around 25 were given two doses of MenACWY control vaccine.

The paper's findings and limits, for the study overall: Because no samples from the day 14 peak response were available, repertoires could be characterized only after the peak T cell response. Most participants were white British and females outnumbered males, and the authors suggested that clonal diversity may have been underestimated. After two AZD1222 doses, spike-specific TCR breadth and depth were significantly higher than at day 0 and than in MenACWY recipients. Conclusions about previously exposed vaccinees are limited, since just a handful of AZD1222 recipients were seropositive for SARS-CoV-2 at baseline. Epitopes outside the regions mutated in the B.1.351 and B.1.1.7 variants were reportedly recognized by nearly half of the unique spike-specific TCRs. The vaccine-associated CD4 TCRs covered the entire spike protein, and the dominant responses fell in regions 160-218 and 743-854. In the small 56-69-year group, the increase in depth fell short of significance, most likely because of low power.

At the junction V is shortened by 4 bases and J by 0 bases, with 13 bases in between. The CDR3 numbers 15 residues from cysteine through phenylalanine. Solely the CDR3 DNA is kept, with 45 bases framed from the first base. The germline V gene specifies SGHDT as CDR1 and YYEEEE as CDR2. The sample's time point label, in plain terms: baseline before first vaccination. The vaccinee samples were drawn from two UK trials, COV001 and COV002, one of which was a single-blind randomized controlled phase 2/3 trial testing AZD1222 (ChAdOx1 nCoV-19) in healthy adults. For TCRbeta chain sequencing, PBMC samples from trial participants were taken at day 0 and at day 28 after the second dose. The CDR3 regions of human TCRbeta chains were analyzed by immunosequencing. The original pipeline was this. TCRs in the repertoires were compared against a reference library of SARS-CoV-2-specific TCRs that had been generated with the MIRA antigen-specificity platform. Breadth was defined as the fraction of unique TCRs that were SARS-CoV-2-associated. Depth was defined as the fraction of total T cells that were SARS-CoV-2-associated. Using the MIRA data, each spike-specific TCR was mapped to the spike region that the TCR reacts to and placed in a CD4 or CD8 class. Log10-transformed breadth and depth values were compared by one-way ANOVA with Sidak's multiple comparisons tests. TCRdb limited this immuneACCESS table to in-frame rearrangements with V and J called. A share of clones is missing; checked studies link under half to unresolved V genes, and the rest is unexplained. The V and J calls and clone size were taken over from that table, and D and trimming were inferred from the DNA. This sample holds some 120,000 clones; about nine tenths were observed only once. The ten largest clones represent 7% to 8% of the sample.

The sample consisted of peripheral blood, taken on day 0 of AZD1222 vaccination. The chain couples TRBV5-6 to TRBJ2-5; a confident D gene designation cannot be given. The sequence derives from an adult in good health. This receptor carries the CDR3 CASSPRVAYQETQYF. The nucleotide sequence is TGTGCCAGCAGCCCCCGGGTTGCGTACCAAGAGACCCAGTACTTC.